One and the same sample provided the 25 T cell receptor beta chains below, sequenced in a study of blood T cell repertoires in COVID-19. Profiled with immunoSEQ multiplex PCR; TCRdb holds only in-frame clones, not every one. The table includes 150,000 or so clones, around 83% detected once. Sequencing input: peripheral blood. The receptors here all came from a woman aged 60-75 years with COVID-19, enrolled during active disease.

The chain has TRBV27 and TRBJ1-1; D may be TRBD1 (6 bases). In germline, CDR1 is MNHEY, CDR2 SMNVEV (reference sequence). The V and J ends lost 7 bases and 0 bases respectively, with 15 bases between them. This CDR3 has 15 amino acids. DNA for the CDR3: TGTGCCAGCACGGGAACAGGGAAGATGAACACTGAAGCTTTCTTT. Its protein product is CASTGTGKMNTEAFF.

V and J are TRBV7-3 and TRBJ2-1; 10 positions match TRBD2. CDR1 is SGHTA and CDR2 is FQGTGA in the germline V gene. This CDR3 region has 19 residues. With 2 bases clipped from V and 6 bases from J, the junction kept 16 bases outside the gene matches. The CDR3, as DNA: TGTGCCAGCAGCTTAGGGGGGCTTACTGAGCGGGAGGGCCCCAATGAGCAGTTCTTC. Its protein is CASSLGGLTEREGPNEQFF.

This clone turned up a few times. This rearrangement joins TRBV5-1 to TRBJ2-7; 8 nucleotides match TRBD2. CDR3 size: 13 residues. The germline V gene encodes CDR1 SGHRS and CDR2 YFSETQ. The V gene end was trimmed by 4 bases and the J gene end by 5 bases; junction bases not matched to a gene: 5. The CDR3 sequence: CASSRGLVDEQYF. The CDR3 DNA follows: TGCGCCAGCAGCAGGGGACTAGTCGACGAGCAGTACTTC. The full variable domain, its missing parts supplied by reference TRBV5-1 and TRBJ2-7, is KAGVTQTPRYLIKTRGQQVTLSCSPISGHRSVSWYQQTPGQGLQFLFEYFSETQRNKGNFPGRFSGRQFSNSRSEMNVSTLELGDSALYLCASSRGLVDEQYFGPGTRLTVT.

The chain joins TRBV19 to TRBJ2-7; TRBD2 matches at 8 bases. The length of the CDR3 is 13 residues. Per germline, CDR1 LNHDA and CDR2 SQIVND (reference sequence). V trimming: 5 bases; J trimming: 0 bases; junction bases outside the gene matches: 0. CDR3 protein: CASSRGGSYEQYV. The CDR3 DNA is TGTGCCAGTAGTCGGGGGGGCTCCTACGAGCAGTACGTC.

CDR3 residues: CATTGAYNQPQHF. The CDR3 DNA sequence: TGTGCCACAACAGGGGCCTACAATCAGCCCCAGCATTTT. The chain links TRBV2 to TRBJ1-5; 7 bases line up with TRBD1. V was clipped by 10 bases and J by 3 bases; unmatched bases: 6. This CDR3 is built from 13 residues. In germline, CDR1 is SNHLY, CDR2 FYNNEI.

The V call is TRBV14, the J call TRBJ1-1; 7 nucleotides line up with TRBD1. Germline V gives CDR1 SGHDN, CDR2 FVKESK. The trim removed 4 bases at V and 1 base at J, leaving 3 bases unmatched. This CDR3 is 14 amino acids long. The CDR3 region has the DNA TGTGCCAGCAGCCGACAGGGAAGGAACACTGAAGCTTTCTTT. It yields the protein CASSRQGRNTEAFF.

The rearrangement links TRBV25-1 to TRBJ1-6; 10 bases line up with TRBD1. CDR3 length: 17 amino acids. V trimming: 4 bases; J trimming: 3 bases; junction bases outside the gene matches: 6. CDR1 and CDR2 (germline): MGHDK, SYGVNS. The CDR3 nucleotides are TGTGCCAGCAGTGCCAGACAGGGGGCCTTCTATAATTCACCCCTCCACTTT. Encoded protein: CASSARQGAFYNSPLHF. The whole variable domain, filled in from reference TRBV25-1 and TRBJ1-6, reads EADIYQTPRYLVIGTGKKITLECSQTMGHDKMYWYQQDPGMELHLIHYSYGVNSTEKGDLSSESTVSRIRTEHFPLTLESARPSHTSQYLCASSARQGAFYNSPLHFGNGTRLTVT.

The V gene is TRBV5-6, the J gene TRBJ2-2; D is perhaps TRBD1 (6 bases). Germline values: CDR1 SGHDT, CDR2 YYEEEE. V gave up 5 bases and J gave up 2 bases, with 7 bases separating them. This CDR3 is built from 13 residues. CDR3 region: CASRDSNTGELFF. The CDR3 nucleotides are TGTGCCAGCAGGGACAGCAACACCGGGGAGCTGTTTTTT.

This clone was seen once. V and J are TRBV12-3 or TRBV12-4 and TRBJ2-1; D unresolved. Between the trimmed V and J ends, which lost 3 bases and 9 bases, there was a span of 6 bases. This CDR3 contains 11 residues. CDR3 region: CASSFDSEQFF. Written as DNA, the CDR3 is TGTGCCAGCAGTTTTGACTCTGAGCAGTTCTTC.

The CDR3 region has the DNA TGTGCCAGTAGTTTAAGCAGGGGAATCCCTGAAGCTTTCTTT. Its protein is CASSLSRGIPEAFF. The rearrangement uses TRBV19 and TRBJ1-1; D may be TRBD1 (6 bases). Germline V gene lookup returns CDR1 LNHDA and CDR2 SQIVND (reference sequence). The CDR3 runs 14 residues. V shed 5 bases and J shed 6 bases, with 16 bases lying between them.

The chain uses TRBV6-5 and TRBJ1-3; TRBD1 might be the D (5 bases). The CDR3 sequence is 16 residues long. Germline CDR1 reads MNHEY; CDR2 reads SVGAGI. The V and J ends lost 0 bases and 0 bases respectively, with 9 bases between them. The CDR3 DNA reads TGTGCCAGCAGTTACTCGGCAGGGCGCTCTGGAAACACCATATATTTT. Its protein product is CASSYSAGRSGNTIYF.

V is TRBV24-1 and J is TRBJ2-3, with 9 positions matching TRBD1. Trimming took 4 bases from V and 3 from J; bases not matched to a gene: 7. Per the germline V gene, CDR1 is KGHDR and CDR2 is SFDVKD. This CDR3 is built from 16 residues. CDR3 residues: CATSDGGTGLTDTQYF. The CDR3 nucleotides are TGTGCCACCAGTGACGGCGGGACAGGGCTTACAGATACGCAGTATTTT.

The chain uses TRBV6-5 and TRBJ1-6; 8 bases are a match to TRBD1. Trimming at V came to 8 bases and at J to 9 bases, leaving 6 bases not matched to a gene. Looked up from germline, CDR1 is MNHEY and CDR2 is SVGAGI. CDR3 size: 13 residues. The CDR3, as DNA: TGTGCCAGCTGGGGGGGGACAGGTTCACCCCTCCACTTT. Its translation: CASWGGTGSPLHF.

This chain joins TRBV5-4 and TRBJ2-3, with D tentatively TRBD1 (5 bases). This CDR3 comprises 17 residues. Between the trimmed V and J ends, which lost 0 bases and 3 bases, there was a span of 17 bases. Germline V lookup: CDR1 SGHNT, CDR2 YYREEE (reference sequence). The CDR3 DNA follows: TGTGCCAGCAGCTTGGATCGTAGGGGAACTCAGACAGATACGCAGTATTTT. Protein sequence: CASSLDRRGTQTDTQYF.

The chain couples TRBV24-1 to TRBJ1-5; the D is unclear. Trimming took 1 base from V and 5 from J, leaving 8 bases between them. The CDR3 is 14 residues long. In germline, CDR1 is KGHDR, CDR2 SFDVKD. CDR3 protein: CATSDFSTYQPQHF. The CDR3 region has the DNA TGTGCCACCAGTGATTTCTCGACTTATCAGCCCCAGCATTTT.

The chain is built from TRBV11-3 and TRBJ1-1; D is ambiguous. Germline CDR1 reads SGHNT; CDR2 reads YENEEA. The CDR3 length is 13 residues. V was pared by 5 bases and J by 5 bases, with 12 bases between. CDR3 coding DNA: TGTGCCAGCAGCCGGGCCCCGGGGACTGAAGCTTTCTTT. Translation: CASSRAPGTEAFF.

V usage is TRBV28 and J usage is TRBJ2-7; a possible D gene is TRBD2 (5 bases). Germline V gene lookup returns CDR1 MDHEN and CDR2 SYDVKM. The CDR3 is 16 residues long. V was shortened by 2 bases and J by 0 bases, with 14 bases between the two germline ends. The chain's CDR3 is CASSLGRTGSSYEQYV. The CDR3, as DNA: TGTGCCAGCAGTTTAGGTAGGACGGGGAGCTCCTACGAGCAGTACGTC.

The chain uses TRBV18 and TRBJ1-5, with D maybe TRBD1 (6 bases). The V and J ends lost 2 bases and 6 bases respectively, with 11 bases between them. CDR1 is KGHSH, CDR2 LQKENI, per germline. The CDR3 is 14 amino acids. The CDR3 spells CASSPTRGTQPQHF. CDR3 coding DNA: TGTGCCAGCTCACCAACGAGGGGGACTCAGCCCCAGCATTTT.

This clone was observed once. This chain joins TRBV4-1 and TRBJ1-6; 10 positions agree with TRBD1. Germline V gene sequence: CDR1 MGHRA, CDR2 YSYEKL. The CDR3 totals 18 residues. After removal of 3 bases from V and 0 bases from J, the junction contained 5 bases not matched to a gene. The CDR3 coding sequence is TGCGCCAGCAGCCAGAGGGGACAGGGGAGCTCCTATAATTCACCCCTCCACTTT. Translation gives CASSQRGQGSSYNSPLHF.

The rearrangement joins TRBV7-3 to TRBJ2-1; 13 positions match TRBD2. V trimming: 5 bases; J trimming: 5 bases; junction bases outside the gene matches: 3. Germline CDR1 is SGHTA and CDR2 is FQGTGA. This CDR3 spans 15 amino acids. This CDR3 is CASSRLAGGNNEQFF. The CDR3 DNA reads as TGTGCCAGCAGCCGACTAGCGGGGGGTAACAATGAGCAGTTCTTC.

The J gene is TRBJ2-5, the V gene TRBV30, with 7 bases fitting TRBD2. The CDR3 spans 13 residues. Losses at the gene ends were 8 bases for V and 5 bases for J; bases not matched to a gene: 11. Per germline, CDR1 GTSNPN and CDR2 SVGIG (reference sequence). CDR3 amino acids: CAGGGQRGETQYF. DNA for the CDR3: TGTGCCGGGGGGGGTCAGCGTGGGGAGACCCAGTACTTC.

The rearrangement joins TRBV28 to TRBJ1-2, with 10 bases lining up with TRBD1. The CDR3 loop spans 15 amino acids. In germline, CDR1 is MDHEN, CDR2 SYDVKM. The V and J ends lost 2 bases and 8 bases, in that order; junction bases with no gene match: 8. CDR3 protein: CASSLRDRGRFGYTF. In DNA, the CDR3 is TGTGCCAGCAGTTTAAGAGACAGGGGGCGCTTCGGCTACACCTTC.

The rearrangement joins TRBV2 to TRBJ1-4, with 8 bases that match TRBD1. The CDR3 is 14 residues long. Germline CDR1 reads SNHLY; CDR2 reads FYNNEI. V trimming: 8 bases; J trimming: 8 bases; junction bases outside the gene matches: 10. CDR3 amino acids: CASERTGRSEKLFF. For the CDR3, the DNA is TGTGCCAGCGAACGGACAGGGCGATCGGAAAAACTGTTTTTT.

J is TRBJ1-3 and V is TRBV20-1; 7 bases match TRBD1. V trimming: 3 bases; J trimming: 0 bases; junction bases outside the gene matches: 5. Germline V gene data show CDR1 as DFQATT and CDR2 as SNEGSKA (reference sequence). This CDR3 region has 15 residues. The CDR3 DNA reads as TGCAGTGCTAGTTGGGACAGTAGCTCTGGAAACACCATATATTTT. Translation: CSASWDSSSGNTIYF.

The gene calls are TRBV11-2 and TRBJ1-2; 7 positions match TRBD1. The trim removed 0 bases at V and 4 bases at J, leaving 5 bases unmatched. The CDR3 spans 15 residues. Germline CDR1 and CDR2: SGHAT and FQNNGV. The CDR3 is CASSLEGTAPYGYTF. The CDR3 nucleotides are TGTGCCAGCAGCTTAGAAGGGACAGCGCCCTATGGCTACACCTTC.